The clone carrying this T cell receptor beta chain was observed a few times. Antigen specificity is unknown. This sample was included in a study of cytomegalovirus exposure and HLA in healthy donors. The study ran its PCR with 60 Vbeta and 13 Jbeta primers. Sequenced by immunoSEQ multiplex PCR; TCRdb stores in-frame clones only, minus some. Of around 190,000 clones in the sample, roughly four fifths are singletons; the top ten hold 1.5% to 2%. Germline CDR1 reads LNHNV; CDR2 reads YYDKDF (reference sequence). Trimming removed 1 base from V and 4 bases from J; junction bases left unmatched: 5. The CDR3 loop spans 15 amino acids. Whole-study results and caveats: HLA allele associations emerged for about 16,000 TCR beta sequences in a later analysis, at 0.05 false discovery rate.

This sequence joins TRBV15 and TRBJ1-2, with TRBD1 matching 8 bases. This clonotype was obtained from a man aged 25 to 40 in good health and CMV-seronegative. Sequenced sample: PBMCs. The CDR3 reads CATSRVQGAFYGYTF. The CDR3 DNA sequence: TGTGCCACCAGCAGAGTCCAGGGGGCTTTCTATGGCTACACCTTC. Variable domain in full (rest from reference TRBV15 and TRBJ1-2): DAMVIQNPRYQVTQFGKPVTLSCSQTLNHNVMYWYQQKSSQAPKLLFHYYDKDFNNEADTPDNFQSRRPNTSFCFLDIRSPGLGDTAMYLCATSRVQGAFYGYTFGSGTRLTVV.